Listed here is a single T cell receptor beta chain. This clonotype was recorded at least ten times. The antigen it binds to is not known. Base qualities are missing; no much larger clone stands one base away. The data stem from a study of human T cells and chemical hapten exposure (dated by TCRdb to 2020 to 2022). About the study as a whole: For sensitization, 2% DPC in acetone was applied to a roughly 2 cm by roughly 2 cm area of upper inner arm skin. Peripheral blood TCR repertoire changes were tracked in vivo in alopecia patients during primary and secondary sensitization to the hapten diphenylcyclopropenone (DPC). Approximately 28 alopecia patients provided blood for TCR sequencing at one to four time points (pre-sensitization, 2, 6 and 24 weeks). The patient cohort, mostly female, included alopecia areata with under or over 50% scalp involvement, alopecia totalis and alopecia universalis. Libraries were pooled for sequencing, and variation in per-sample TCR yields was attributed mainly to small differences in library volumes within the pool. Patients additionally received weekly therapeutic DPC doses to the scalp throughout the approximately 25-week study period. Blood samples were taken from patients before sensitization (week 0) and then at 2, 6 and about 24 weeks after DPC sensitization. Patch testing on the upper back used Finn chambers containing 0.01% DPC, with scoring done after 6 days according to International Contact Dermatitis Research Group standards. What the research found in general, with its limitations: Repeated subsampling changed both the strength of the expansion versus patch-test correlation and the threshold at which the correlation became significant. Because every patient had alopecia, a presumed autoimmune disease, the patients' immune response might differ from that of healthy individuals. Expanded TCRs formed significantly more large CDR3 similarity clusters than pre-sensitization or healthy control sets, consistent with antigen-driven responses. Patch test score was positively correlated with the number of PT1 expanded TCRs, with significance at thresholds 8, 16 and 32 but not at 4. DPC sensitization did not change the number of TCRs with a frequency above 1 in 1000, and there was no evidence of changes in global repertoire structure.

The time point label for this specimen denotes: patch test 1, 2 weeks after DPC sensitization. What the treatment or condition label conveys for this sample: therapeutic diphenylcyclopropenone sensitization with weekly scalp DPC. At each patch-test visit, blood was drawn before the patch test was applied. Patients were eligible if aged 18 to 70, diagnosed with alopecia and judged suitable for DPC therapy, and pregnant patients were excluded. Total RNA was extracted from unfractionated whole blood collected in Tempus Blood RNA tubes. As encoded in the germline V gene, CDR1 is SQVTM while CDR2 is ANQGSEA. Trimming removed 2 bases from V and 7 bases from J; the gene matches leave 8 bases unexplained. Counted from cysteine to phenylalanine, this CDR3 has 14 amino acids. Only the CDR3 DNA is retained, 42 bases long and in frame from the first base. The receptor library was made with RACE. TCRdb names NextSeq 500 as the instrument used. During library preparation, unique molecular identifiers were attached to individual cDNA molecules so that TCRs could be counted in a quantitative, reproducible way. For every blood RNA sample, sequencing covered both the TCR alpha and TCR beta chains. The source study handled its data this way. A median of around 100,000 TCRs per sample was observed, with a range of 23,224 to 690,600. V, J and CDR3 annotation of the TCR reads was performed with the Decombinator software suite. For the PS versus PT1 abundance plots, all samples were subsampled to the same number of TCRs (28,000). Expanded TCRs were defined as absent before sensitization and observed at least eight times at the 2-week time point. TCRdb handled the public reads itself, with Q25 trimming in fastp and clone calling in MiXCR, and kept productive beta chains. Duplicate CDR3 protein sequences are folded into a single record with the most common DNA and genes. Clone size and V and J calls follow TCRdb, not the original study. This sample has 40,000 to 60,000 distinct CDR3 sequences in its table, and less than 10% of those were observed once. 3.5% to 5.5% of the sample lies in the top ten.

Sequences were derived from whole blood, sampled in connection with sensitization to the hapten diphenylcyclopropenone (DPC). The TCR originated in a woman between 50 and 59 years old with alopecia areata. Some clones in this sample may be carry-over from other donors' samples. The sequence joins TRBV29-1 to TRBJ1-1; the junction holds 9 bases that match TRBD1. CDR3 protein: CSVEPSGQGSEAFF. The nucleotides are TGCAGCGTTGAACCTTCGGGACAGGGCAGTGAAGCTTTCTTT.